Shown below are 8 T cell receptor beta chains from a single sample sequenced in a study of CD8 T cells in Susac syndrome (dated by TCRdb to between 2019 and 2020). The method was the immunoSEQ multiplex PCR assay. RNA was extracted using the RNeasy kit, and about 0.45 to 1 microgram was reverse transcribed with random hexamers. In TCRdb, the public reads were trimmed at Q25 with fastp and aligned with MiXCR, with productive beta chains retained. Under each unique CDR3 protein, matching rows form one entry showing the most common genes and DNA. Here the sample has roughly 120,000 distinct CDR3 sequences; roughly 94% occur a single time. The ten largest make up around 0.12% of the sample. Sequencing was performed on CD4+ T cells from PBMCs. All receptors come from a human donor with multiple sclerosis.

The CDR3 loop reads CASSVYPYNEQFF. CDR3 DNA sequence: TGCGCCAGTTCGGTCTATCCCTACAATGAGCAGTTCTTC. The genes are TRBV5-1 and TRBJ2-1; D is ambiguous. This CDR3 spans 13 amino acids. Germline assignment: CDR1 SGHRS and CDR2 YFSETQ. Trimming removed 8 bases from V and 2 bases from J, with 11 bases in between.

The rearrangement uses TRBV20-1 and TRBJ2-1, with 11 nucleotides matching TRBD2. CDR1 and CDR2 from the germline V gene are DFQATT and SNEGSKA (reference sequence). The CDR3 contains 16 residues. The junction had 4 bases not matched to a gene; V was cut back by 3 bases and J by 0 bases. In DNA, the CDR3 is TGCAGTGCTAGTCCCACTAGCGGGAGCTCCTACAATGAGCAGTTCTTC. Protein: CSASPTSGSSYNEQFF.

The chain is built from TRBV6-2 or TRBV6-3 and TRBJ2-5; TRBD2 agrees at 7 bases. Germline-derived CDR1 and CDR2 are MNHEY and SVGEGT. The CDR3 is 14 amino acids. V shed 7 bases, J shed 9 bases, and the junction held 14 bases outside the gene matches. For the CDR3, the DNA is TGTGCCAGCATACTTTCCGGGACTATGATGGCCCAGTACTTC. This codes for CASILSGTMMAQYF.

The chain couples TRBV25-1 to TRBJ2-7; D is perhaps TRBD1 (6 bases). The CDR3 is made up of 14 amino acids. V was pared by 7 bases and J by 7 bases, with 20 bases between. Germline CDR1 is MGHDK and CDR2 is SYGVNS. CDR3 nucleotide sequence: TGTGCCAGCACCCTAACAGGGAATTTTGGTGAGCAGTACTTC. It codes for CASTLTGNFGEQYF.

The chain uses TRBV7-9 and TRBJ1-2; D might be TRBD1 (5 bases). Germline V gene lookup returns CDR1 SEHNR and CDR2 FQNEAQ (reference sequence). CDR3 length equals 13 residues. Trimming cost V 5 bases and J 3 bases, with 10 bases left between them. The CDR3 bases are TGTGCCAGCAGCCGGGGGTCCGACTATGGCTACACCTTC. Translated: CASSRGSDYGYTF. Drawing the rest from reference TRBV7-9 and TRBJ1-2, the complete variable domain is DTGVSQNPRHKITKRGQNVTFRCDPISEHNRLYWYRQTLGQGPEFLTYFQNEAQLEKSRLLSDRFSAERPKGSFSTLEIQRTEQGDSAMYLCASSRGSDYGYTFGSGTRLTVV.

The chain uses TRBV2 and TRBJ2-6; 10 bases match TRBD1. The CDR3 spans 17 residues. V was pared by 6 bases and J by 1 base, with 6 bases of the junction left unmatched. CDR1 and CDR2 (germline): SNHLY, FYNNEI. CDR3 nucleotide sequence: TGTGCCAGCAGGGCCGGGACAGGGGTTTCTGGGGCCAACGTCCTGACTTTC. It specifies CASRAGTGVSGANVLTF.

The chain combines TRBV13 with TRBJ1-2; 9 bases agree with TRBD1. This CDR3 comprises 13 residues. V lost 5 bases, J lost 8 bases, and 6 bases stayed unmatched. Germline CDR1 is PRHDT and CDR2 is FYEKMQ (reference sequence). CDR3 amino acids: CASSRTGAGGYTF. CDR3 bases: TGTGCCAGCAGCCGGACAGGGGCTGGGGGCTACACCTTC.

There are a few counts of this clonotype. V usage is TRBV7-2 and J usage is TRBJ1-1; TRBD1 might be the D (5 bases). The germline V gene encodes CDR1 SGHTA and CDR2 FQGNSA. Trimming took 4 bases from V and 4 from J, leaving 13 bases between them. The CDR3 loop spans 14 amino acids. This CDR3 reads CASSSRLGGTEAFF. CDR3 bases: TGTGCCAGCAGCTCCCGATTGGGGGGCACTGAAGCTTTCTTT.